This T cell receptor (beta chain) was identified in a study of blood T cell repertoires in COVID-19. Across the whole study: Acute-phase and convalescent COVID-19 samples originated in the United States, Italy and Spain. The cDNA or gDNA used as material had been derived from T cells, B-cell-depleted T cells, or PBMCs.

In the original workflow: Reference gene primer amplification gave estimated nucleated cell counts. Profiled with immunoSEQ multiplex PCR; TCRdb holds only in-frame clones, not every one. Clone size and the V and J calls come from that table; the DNA yielded D and trimming. The sample includes roughly 120,000 clones, around 88% of them seen just once. This sequence was found in a human donor in a cohort sampled during active COVID-19. Sequencing was done on a sample of peripheral blood.

CDR3: CASSPTWGGYTF. CDR3 DNA: TGTGCCAGCAGCCCCACTTGGGGCGGCTACACCTTC. The gene calls are TRBV9 and TRBJ1-2, with D maybe TRBD1 (5 bases). Trimming cost V 4 bases and J 8 bases, with 12 bases left between them. The germline V gene encodes CDR1 SGDLS and CDR2 YYNGEE. This CDR3 region has 12 residues.